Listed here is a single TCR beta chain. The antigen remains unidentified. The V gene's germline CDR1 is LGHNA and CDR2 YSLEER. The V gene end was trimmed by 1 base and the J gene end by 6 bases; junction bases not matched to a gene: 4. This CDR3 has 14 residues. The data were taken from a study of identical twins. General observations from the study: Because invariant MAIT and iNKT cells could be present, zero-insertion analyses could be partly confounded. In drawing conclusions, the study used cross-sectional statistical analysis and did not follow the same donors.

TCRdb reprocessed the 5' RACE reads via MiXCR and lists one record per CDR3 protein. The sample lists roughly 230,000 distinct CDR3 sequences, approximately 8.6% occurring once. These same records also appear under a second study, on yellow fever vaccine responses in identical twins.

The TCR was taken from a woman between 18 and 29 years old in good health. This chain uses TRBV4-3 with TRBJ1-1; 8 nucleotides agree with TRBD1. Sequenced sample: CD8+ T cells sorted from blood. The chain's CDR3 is CASSQGGQGPEAFF. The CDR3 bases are TGCGCCAGCAGCCAAGGAGGACAGGGACCTGAAGCTTTCTTT.